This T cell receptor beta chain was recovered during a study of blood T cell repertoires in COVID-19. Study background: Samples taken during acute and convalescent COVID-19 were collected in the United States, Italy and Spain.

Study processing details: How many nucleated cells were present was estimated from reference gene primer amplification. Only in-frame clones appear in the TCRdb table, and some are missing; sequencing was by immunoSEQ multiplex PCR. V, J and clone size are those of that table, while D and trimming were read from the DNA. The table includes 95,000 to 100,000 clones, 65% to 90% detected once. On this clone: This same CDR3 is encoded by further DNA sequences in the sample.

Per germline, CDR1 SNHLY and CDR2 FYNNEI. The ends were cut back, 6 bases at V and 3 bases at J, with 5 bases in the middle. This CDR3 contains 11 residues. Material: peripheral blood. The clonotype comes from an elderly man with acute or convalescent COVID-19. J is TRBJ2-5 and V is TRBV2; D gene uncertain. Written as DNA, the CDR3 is TGTGCCAGCAGCCTTAAAGAGACCCAGTACTTC. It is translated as CASSLKETQYF.